These 18 T cell receptor beta chains came from one sample sequenced in a study of OX40 agonist ivuxolimab in advanced cancers. Only in-frame clones appear in the TCRdb table, and some are missing; sequencing was by immunoSEQ multiplex PCR. The data hold about 77,000 clones, with more than 75% observed a single time. Specimen: CD4+ or CD8+ T cells sorted from blood, collected in a trial of the OX40 agonist ivuxolimab. Every receptor here comes from an adult with an advanced solid tumor such as melanoma, head and neck, liver or kidney cancer.

The chain is built from TRBV5-6 and TRBJ2-2; perhaps TRBD1 as D (6 bases). Looked up from germline, CDR1 is SGHDT and CDR2 is YYEEEE. V dropped 4 bases and J dropped 1 base, with 11 bases sitting between them. This CDR3 has 15 residues. CDR3 coding DNA: TGTGCCAGCAGCGGGACACCCAAGAACACCGGGGAGCTGTTTTTT. This codes for CASSGTPKNTGELFF. Full variable domain (missing parts from reference TRBV5-6 and TRBJ2-2): DAGVTQSPTHLIKTRGQQVTLRCSPKSGHDTVSWYQQALGQGPQFIFQYYEEEERQRGNFPDRFSGHQFPNYSSELNVNALLLGDSALYLCASSGTPKNTGELFFGEGSRLTVL.

The chain has TRBV4-3 and TRBJ2-3, with a tentative D call TRBD1 (6 bases). This CDR3 has 16 amino acids. The V end was cut by 4 bases, the J end by 2 bases, with 16 bases between. Germline CDR1 is LGHNA and CDR2 is YSLEER. CDR3 protein: CASSRTQQGFTDTQYF. In DNA form, the CDR3 reads TGCGCCAGCAGCCGTACCCAACAGGGCTTCACAGATACGCAGTATTTT.

The rearrangement uses TRBV10-1 and TRBJ2-3; a possible D gene is TRBD2 (6 bases). The germline V and J ends were trimmed by 4 bases and 1 base, with 12 bases remaining between them. The CDR3 runs 15 residues. CDR1 and CDR2 (germline): WNHNN, SYGVQD (reference sequence). The CDR3 loop is CASSGPGVGTDTQYF. CDR3 nucleotide sequence: TGCGCCAGCAGTGGCCCGGGAGTAGGCACAGATACGCAGTATTTT.

This clone appeared a single time. J is TRBJ1-1 and V is TRBV20-1; 8 bases map to TRBD1. Germline V gives CDR1 DFQATT, CDR2 SNEGSKA (reference sequence). The V segment lost 2 bases and the J segment 11 bases; nucleotides outside the gene matches: 1. CDR3 length equals 10 residues. The DNA of the CDR3 is TGCAGTGCTAGACAGGGGGCGGCTTTCTTT. Amino acid sequence: CSARQGAAFF.

Only one count was recorded for this clone. The chain is built from TRBV10-3 and TRBJ1-2; D remains unclear. V lost 8 bases and J lost 4, with 11 bases in between. CDR1 ENHRY and CDR2 SYGVKD come from the germline V gene. This CDR3 is 12 amino acids long. DNA of the CDR3: TGTGCCATCTTCTCCGACGGCTATGGCTACACCTTC. It translates to CAIFSDGYGYTF.

The gene calls are TRBV7-2 and TRBJ2-7, with a tentative D call TRBD2 (5 bases). V gave up 5 bases and J gave up 6 bases, with 14 bases separating them. This CDR3 comprises 13 residues. CDR1 SGHTA and CDR2 FQGNSA come from the germline V gene. This CDR3 reads CASSPEGRGEQYF. For the CDR3, the DNA is TGTGCCAGCAGCCCCGAAGGGAGAGGCGAGCAGTACTTC.

This clone was detected once. The chain has TRBV11-2 and TRBJ2-6; D gene ambiguous. Trimming removed 3 bases at V and 2 bases at J, with 8 bases between. The germline CDR1 and CDR2 sequences are SGHAT and FQNNGV. The CDR3 has 15 amino acids. The CDR3 coding sequence is TGTGCCAGCAGCTTTCGAATCCCTGGGGCCAACGTCCTGACTTTC. Amino acid sequence: CASSFRIPGANVLTF.

V is TRBV18 and J is TRBJ1-6, with D possibly TRBD1 on 6 matching bases. The V end was cut by 0 bases, the J end by 6 bases, with 15 bases between. CDR1 is KGHSH, CDR2 LQKENI, per germline. The CDR3 length is 17 residues. The CDR3 bases are TGTGCCAGCTCACCACCCACAGGGATTGGGGGTAATTCACCCCTCCACTTT. This encodes CASSPPTGIGGNSPLHF.

This chain uses TRBV6-1 with TRBJ1-1; TRBD1 agrees at 8 bases. Trimming took 6 bases from V and 2 from J; bases not matched to a gene: 5. Looked up from germline, CDR1 is MNHNS and CDR2 is SASEGT. The CDR3 covers 14 residues. CDR3 in DNA: TGTGCCAGCAGCAAACAGGGGGGCAACACTGAAGCTTTCTTT. Translating gives CASSKQGGNTEAFF.

V is TRBV2 and J is TRBJ1-2, with a weak D call TRBD1 (5 bases). The V gene's germline CDR1 is SNHLY and CDR2 FYNNEI. The CDR3 covers 11 residues. V gave up 8 bases and J gave up 3 bases, with 7 bases separating them. This CDR3 is CASGGDYGYTF. The CDR3 DNA sequence: TGTGCCAGCGGGGGGGACTATGGCTACACCTTC.

This chain links TRBV28 with TRBJ2-1, with D possibly TRBD2 on 6 matching bases. V was pared by 2 bases and J by 6 bases, with 17 bases between. CDR1 is MDHEN and CDR2 is SYDVKM in the germline V gene. The length of the CDR3 is 16 residues. CDR3 DNA sequence: TGTGCCAGCAGTTTACGGGTAGGGCGGGGAGGCAATGAGCAGTTCTTC. This sequence encodes CASSLRVGRGGNEQFF.

The chain employs TRBV9 and TRBJ2-2, with 8 bases fitting TRBD2. V dropped 0 bases and J dropped 6; count of bases not matched to a gene: 10. Looked up from germline, CDR1 is SGDLS and CDR2 is YYNGEE. CDR3 length: 17 residues. CDR3 DNA: TGTGCCAGCAGCGTAGACAGCCCAGCGGGGGTCTCCGGGGAGCTGTTTTTT. This sequence encodes CASSVDSPAGVSGELFF.

CDR3 bases: TGTGCCAGCAGTTACTCGAACAGGGGAAATTCACCCCTCCACTTT. Encoded protein: CASSYSNRGNSPLHF. This chain links TRBV6-5 with TRBJ1-6; 7 bases match TRBD1. Germline CDR1 reads MNHEY; CDR2 reads SVGAGI. This CDR3 region has 15 residues. V lost 0 bases, J lost 7 bases, and 3 bases stayed unmatched.

This clone has more than one count but fewer than ten. This chain links TRBV29-1 with TRBJ1-2; D gene unclear. This CDR3 has 14 amino acids. V shed 0 bases and J shed 7 bases, with 15 bases lying between them. Germline V CDR1 and CDR2: SQVTM, ANQGSEA. This chain's CDR3 is CSVEERQINTGYTF. CDR3 coding DNA: TGCAGCGTTGAAGAGAGGCAAATTAATACTGGCTACACCTTC.

J is TRBJ1-6 and V is TRBV28; D possibly corresponds to TRBD1 (5 bases). CDR1 and CDR2 (germline): MDHEN, SYDVKM. V was shortened by 6 bases and J by 10 bases, with 16 bases between the two germline ends. This CDR3 comprises 14 residues. CDR3 amino acids: CASRDGTGRSPLHF. CDR3 nucleotides: TGTGCCAGCAGGGACGGGACGGGTAGATCACCCCTCCACTTT.

This clone was picked up a small number of times. J is TRBJ2-7 and V is TRBV5-1; TRBD1 matches 8 bases. CDR3 length: 15 residues. CDR1 is SGHRS, CDR2 YFSETQ, per germline. V dropped 0 bases and J dropped 6; count of bases not matched to a gene: 8. The CDR3 loop is CASSLAFGQGGEQYF. For the CDR3, the DNA is TGCGCCAGCAGCTTGGCCTTTGGACAGGGAGGCGAGCAGTACTTC.

The V and J genes are TRBV6-1 and TRBJ2-7, with 9 bases matching TRBD1. Germline loops: CDR1 MNHNS, CDR2 SASEGT. The CDR3 sequence is 14 residues long. Losses at the gene ends were 6 bases for V and 5 bases for J; bases not matched to a gene: 8. CDR3 sequence (DNA): TGTGCCAGCAGACCGGACAGGGGCTATAACGAGCAGTACTTC. Protein: CASRPDRGYNEQYF.

The rearrangement links TRBV4-1 to TRBJ1-2; TRBD1 matches at 8 bases. Germline V gene sequence: CDR1 MGHRA, CDR2 YSYEKL. Trimming at V came to 3 bases and at J to 3 bases, leaving 18 bases not matched to a gene. The CDR3 runs to 19 residues. The CDR3 here is CASSQTLGGRGLKDYGYTF. The CDR3 DNA reads as TGCGCCAGCAGCCAGACCCTGGGTGGCAGGGGGCTTAAGGACTATGGCTACACCTTC.